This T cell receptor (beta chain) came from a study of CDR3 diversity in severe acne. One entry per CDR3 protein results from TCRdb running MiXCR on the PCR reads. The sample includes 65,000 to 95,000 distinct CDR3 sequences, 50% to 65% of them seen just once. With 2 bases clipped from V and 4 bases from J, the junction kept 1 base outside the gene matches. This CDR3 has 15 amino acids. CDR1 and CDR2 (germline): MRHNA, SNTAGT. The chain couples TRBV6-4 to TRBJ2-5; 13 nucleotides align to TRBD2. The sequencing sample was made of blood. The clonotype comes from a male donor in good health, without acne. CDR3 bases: TGTGCCAGCAGTGACACTAGCGGGGGGGGAGAGACCCAGTACTTC. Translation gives CASSDTSGGGETQYF.